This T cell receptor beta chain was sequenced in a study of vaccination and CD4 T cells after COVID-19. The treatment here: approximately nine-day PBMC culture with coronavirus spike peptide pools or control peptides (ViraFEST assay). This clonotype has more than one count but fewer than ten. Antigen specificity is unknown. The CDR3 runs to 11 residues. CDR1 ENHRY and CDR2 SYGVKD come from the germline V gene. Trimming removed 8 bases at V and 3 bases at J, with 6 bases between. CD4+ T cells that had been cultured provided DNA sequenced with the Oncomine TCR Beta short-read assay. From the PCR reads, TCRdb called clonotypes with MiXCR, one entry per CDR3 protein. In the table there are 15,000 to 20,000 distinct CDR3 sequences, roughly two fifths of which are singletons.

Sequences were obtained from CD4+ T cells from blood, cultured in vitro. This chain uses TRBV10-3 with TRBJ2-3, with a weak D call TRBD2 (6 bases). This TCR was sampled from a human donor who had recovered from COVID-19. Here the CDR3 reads CAIGGTDTQYF. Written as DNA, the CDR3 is TGTGCCATCGGAGGGACAGATACGCAGTATTTT.